The 21 T cell receptor beta chains below were found in one sample sequenced in a study of shared clonotypes between healthy human individuals. Sequenced by immunoSEQ multiplex PCR; TCRdb stores in-frame clones only, minus some. The sample shows 2 million to 2.5 million clones, less than 95% of them seen only once. The sequenced sample consisted of naive CD4+ T cells from PBMCs. This sample's subset: CD45RA+ positively selected. Receptors were obtained from a man between 18 and 35 years old in good health. Some clones in this sample may be carry-over from other donors' samples.

The chain has TRBV27 and TRBJ2-3, with D unclear. CDR3 length equals 14 residues. Trimming cost V 3 bases and J 0 bases, with 7 bases left between them. CDR1 is MNHEY, CDR2 SMNVEV, per germline (reference sequence). CDR3 DNA: TGTGCCAGCAGTTTTGCAGCTAGCACAGATACGCAGTATTTT. Translation gives CASSFAASTDTQYF.

CDR3 loop: CASSPFGTDYQPQHF. The CDR3 DNA reads TGTGCCAGCAGTCCCTTCGGGACAGATTATCAGCCCCAGCATTTT. J is TRBJ1-5 and V is TRBV6-6, with 7 bases fitting TRBD1. The CDR3 runs to 15 residues. CDR1 and CDR2 from the germline V gene are MNHNY and SVGAGI (reference sequence). J was trimmed by 5 bases and V by 5 bases; bases with no gene match: 9.

The chain carries TRBV6-5 and TRBJ2-1; D is unclear. The CDR3 totals 13 residues. CDR1 and CDR2 (germline): MNHEY, SVGAGI. V was pared by 2 bases and J by 6 bases, with 8 bases between. The CDR3 protein is CASSYVILNEQFF. The CDR3 region has the DNA TGTGCCAGCAGTTACGTTATCCTCAATGAGCAGTTCTTC.

The chain is built from TRBV5-1 and TRBJ2-3, with TRBD2 matching over 10 bases. The junction had 13 bases not matched to a gene; V was cut back by 2 bases and J by 1 base. CDR1 SGHRS and CDR2 YFSETQ come from the germline V gene. This CDR3 contains 19 residues. CDR3 DNA sequence: TGCGCCAGCAGCTTATTCGGACTAGCGGAACCTGTGGGCACAGATACGCAGTATTTT. Translation: CASSLFGLAEPVGTDTQYF.

V and J are TRBV11-2 and TRBJ1-3; tentative D call: TRBD1 (5 bases). The V gene's germline CDR1 is SGHAT and CDR2 FQNNGV. Trimming shortened V by 1 base and J by 2 bases, and 12 bases separated the two germline ends. This CDR3 is 16 amino acids long. The CDR3 bases are TGTGCCAGCAGCTTAGGTCTTACAGGAGCTGGAAACACCATATATTTT. This translates into CASSLGLTGAGNTIYF.

The rearrangement joins TRBV7-2 to TRBJ2-5; the match to TRBD2 covers 8 bases. The CDR3 totals 16 residues. The J segment lost 4 bases and the V segment lost 1 base, leaving 8 bases of the junction unmatched. The germline CDR1 and CDR2 sequences are SGHTA and FQGNSA. In DNA, the CDR3 is TGTGCCAGCAGCTTAGGTCTAGCGGGTGACACAGAGACCCAGTACTTC. As protein: CASSLGLAGDTETQYF.

J is TRBJ2-3 and V is TRBV30, with D perhaps being TRBD1 or TRBD2 (5 bases each). Germline CDR1 and CDR2: GTSNPN and SVGIG (reference sequence). There are 15 residues in the CDR3. The V end lost 3 bases, the J end lost 0 bases, and 13 bases lay between the germline ends. In nucleotides, the CDR3 is TGTGCCTGGAGCGCTTGGGGGAGCAGCACAGATACGCAGTATTTT. It specifies CAWSAWGSSTDTQYF.

The rearrangement links TRBV28 to TRBJ1-1; D gene uncertain. V lost 3 bases, J lost 6 bases, and 8 bases lay in between. The germline gives CDR1 MDHEN, CDR2 SYDVKM. The CDR3 is 12 amino acids. CDR3 residues: CASSFRGSEAFF. The CDR3 DNA follows: TGTGCCAGCAGTTTTCGCGGATCTGAAGCTTTCTTT. Full variable domain (outside the CDR3, taken from reference TRBV28 and TRBJ1-1): DVKVTQSSRYLVKRTGEKVFLECVQDMDHENMFWYRQDPGLGLRLIYFSYDVKMKEKGDIPEGYSVSREKKERFSLILESASTNQTSMYLCASSFRGSEAFFGQGTRLTVV.

CDR3 loop: CASRAGLVRNTQYF. The DNA for the CDR3 is TGTGCCAGCAGGGCGGGACTAGTTCGAAATACGCAGTATTTT. The chain links TRBV27 to TRBJ2-3, with TRBD2 matching 8 bases. V lost 6 bases to trimming and J lost 7 bases; unmatched junction nucleotides: 9. CDR3 length equals 14 residues. Per the germline V gene, CDR1 is MNHEY and CDR2 is SMNVEV (reference sequence).

The V gene is TRBV19, the J gene TRBJ1-5; no clear D. Germline V CDR1 and CDR2: LNHDA, SQIVND (reference sequence). The CDR3 is 16 residues long. Trimming took 5 bases from V and 2 from J, leaving 16 bases between them. CDR3 nucleotide sequence: TGTGCCAGTAGTCGAGTAGGTCCGGAGGGCAATCAGCCCCAGCATTTT. Encoded protein: CASSRVGPEGNQPQHF.

V is TRBV15 and J is TRBJ2-7; 7 nucleotides align to TRBD2. J was trimmed by 6 bases and V by 0 bases; bases with no gene match: 11. The CDR3 covers 16 residues. CDR1 and CDR2 (germline): LNHNV, YYDKDF (reference sequence). The CDR3 is CATSRDSGLARGEQYF. CDR3 nucleotide sequence: TGTGCCACCAGCAGAGATAGCGGGCTAGCGAGGGGCGAGCAGTACTTC.

The rearrangement joins TRBV5-3 to TRBJ2-7; no clear D gene. TRBV5-3 is reported as an ORF; its role is uncertain. V lost 0 bases and J 9 bases, leaving 1 base between the germline ends. The CDR3 length is 9 residues. The CDR3 DNA sequence: TGTGCCAGAAGCTTGGCGCAGTACTTC. Protein: CARSLAQYF.

The rearrangement joins TRBV28 to TRBJ2-5; unclear D gene. Per the germline V gene, CDR1 is MDHEN and CDR2 is SYDVKM. Trimming removed 2 bases at V and 3 bases at J, with 10 bases between. This CDR3 is 14 amino acids long. This CDR3 is CASSLVSTKETQYF. As DNA, the CDR3 is TGTGCCAGCAGTTTAGTTTCCACAAAAGAGACCCAGTACTTC.

The chain has TRBV9 and TRBJ2-7; 7 bases match TRBD2. This CDR3 contains 15 residues. V lost 0 bases and J lost 1; bases outside the gene matches: 4. CDR1 is SGDLS and CDR2 is YYNGEE in the germline V gene. CDR3 nucleotides: TGTGCCAGCAGCGTAGGAGCGGGAAAGTCCTACGAGCAGTACTTC. Translating it yields CASSVGAGKSYEQYF.

The chain employs TRBV5-1 and TRBJ2-1; no clear D gene. The germline V and J ends were trimmed by 0 bases and 2 bases, with 9 bases remaining between them. CDR3 length equals 15 residues. Germline V gene sequence: CDR1 SGHRS, CDR2 YFSETQ. The CDR3 nucleotides read TGCGCCAGCAGCTTGGTTACAGACACCTACAATGAGCAGTTCTTC. Translating gives CASSLVTDTYNEQFF.

The rearrangement joins TRBV6-5 to TRBJ2-7; the D is unclear. CDR1 and CDR2 from the germline V gene are MNHEY and SVGAGI. The CDR3 extends over 15 amino acids. Deletions cut 6 bases from V and 0 bases from J, with 15 bases between. The CDR3, as DNA: TGTGCCAGCAGCTCGACGGTTGATAGCTCCTACGAGCAGTACTTC. Translated: CASSSTVDSSYEQYF.

The CDR3 is CASSQGEVYGYTF. The CDR3, as DNA: TGTGCCAGCAGCCAGGGAGAAGTCTATGGCTACACCTTC. The genes are TRBV6-1 and TRBJ1-2, with TRBD1 as a possible D gene (5 bases). Trimming cost V 6 bases and J 4 bases, with 12 bases left between them. Germline CDR1 and CDR2: MNHNS and SASEGT. The CDR3 is 13 amino acids.

This sequence joins TRBV6-6 and TRBJ2-7; 10 bases map to TRBD2. Losses at the gene ends were 6 bases for V and 7 bases for J; bases not matched to a gene: 9. In germline, CDR1 is MNHNY, CDR2 SVGAGI (reference sequence). CDR3 length: 14 amino acids. This CDR3 reads CASRLAGAVREQYF. The DNA for the CDR3 is TGTGCCAGCAGGCTAGCGGGAGCCGTGAGAGAGCAGTACTTC.

The chain couples TRBV4-2 to TRBJ1-2, with D uncertain. The V end lost 0 bases, the J end lost 2 bases, and 10 bases lay between the germline ends. Germline CDR1 and CDR2: LGHNA and YNFKEQ. This CDR3 comprises 15 residues. This CDR3 reads CASSQDHATNYGYTF. As DNA, the CDR3 is TGTGCCAGCAGCCAAGATCACGCAACAAACTATGGCTACACCTTC.

V gene TRBV21-1 combines with J gene TRBJ1-5; the tabulated D call, TRBD1, remains unverified against the DNA. TRBV21-1 is given as a pseudogene. The CDR3 consists of 15 residues. The CDR3, as DNA: TGTGCCAGCAGCCAGGGGGACGGAGCTGATCAGCCCCAGCATTTT. Its translation is CASSQGDGADQPQHF.

With regard to this clone: Other nucleotide sequences in the sample specify the same CDR3. The rearrangement links TRBV28 to TRBJ1-2; D unresolved. This CDR3 contains 11 residues. V was pared by 3 bases and J by 5 bases, with 4 bases between. The germline gives CDR1 MDHEN, CDR2 SYDVKM. The CDR3 reads CASSFLYGYTF. For the CDR3, the DNA is TGTGCCAGCAGTTTCTTGTATGGCTACACCTTC.